A selection of T cell receptor beta chains follows, all from one sample in a study of OX40 agonist ivuxolimab in advanced cancers. The repertoire was sequenced with immunoSEQ multiplex PCR; TCRdb's copy has only in-frame clones and lacks some. Altogether 70,000 to 85,000 clones are present, 86% being singletons, with the ten largest covering 0.99%. The source was CD4+ or CD8+ T cells sorted from blood, collected in a trial of the OX40 agonist ivuxolimab. The receptor set was obtained from an adult with an advanced solid tumor such as melanoma, head and neck, liver or kidney cancer. Both conserved end residues are part of each CDR3. D genes are given only for firm matches. Size values are once, few and many counts, or a class for expanded clones, and some rows have none.

D gene	V gene	J gene	clone size	CDR3 protein	CDR3 DNA
-	TRBV5-6	TRBJ1-2	-	CASSLSGANYGYTF	TGTGCCAGCAGCTTGAGCGGGGCTAACTATGGCTACACCTTC
TRBD1	TRBV18	TRBJ2-7	-	CASSQQGSSYEQYF	TGTGCCAGCTCACAACAGGGGAGCTCCTACGAGCAGTACTTC
-	TRBV7-2	TRBJ1-2	once	CASSPGGGQYGYTF	TGTGCCAGCAGCCCCGGGGGGGGGCAATATGGCTACACCTTC
TRBD1	TRBV19	TRBJ2-7	-	CASRSGTESSYEQYF	TGTGCCAGTAGATCCGGGACAGAGAGCTCCTACGAGCAGTACTTC
-	TRBV5-1	TRBJ2-5	-	CASSPNAWYGGGETQYF	TGCGCCAGCAGCCCCAACGCCTGGTATGGGGGTGGGGAGACCCAGTACTTC
TRBD2	TRBV6-6	TRBJ2-3	-	CASSYSSGSSTDTQYF	TGTGCCAGCAGTTACAGTAGCGGGAGTAGCACAGATACGCAGTATTTT
TRBD1	TRBV18	TRBJ2-5	-	CASSTTGYQETQYF	TGTGCCAGCTCAACGACAGGGTACCAAGAGACCCAGTACTTC
TRBD2	TRBV11-2	TRBJ2-3	-	CASSLERGGFTDTQYF	TGTGCCAGCAGCTTAGAACGGGGGGGCTTCACAGATACGCAGTATTTT
-	TRBV5-1	TRBJ1-1	-	CASSVDGNTEAFF	TGCGCCAGCAGCGTGGACGGTAACACTGAAGCTTTCTTT
-	TRBV5-1	TRBJ1-2	-	CASSLLDGGYTF	TGCGCCAGCAGCTTGTTGGACGGTGGCTACACCTTC
-	TRBV7-3	TRBJ1-3	-	CASSPSILNSGNTIYF	TGTGCCAGCAGCCCCTCCATTCTAAACTCTGGAAACACCATATATTTT
TRBD2	TRBV7-7	TRBJ2-2	-	CASSSLAGTGELFF	TGTGCCAGCAGCTCACTAGCGGGGACCGGGGAGCTGTTTTTT
-	TRBV5-6	TRBJ2-7	-	CASSWTTLGYSYEQYF	TGTGCCAGCAGCTGGACTACCTTGGGCTACTCCTACGAGCAGTACTTC